This T cell receptor (beta chain) was identified in a study of blood T cell repertoires in COVID-19. Losses at the gene ends were 4 bases for V and 8 bases for J; bases not matched to a gene: 4. This CDR3 contains 13 residues. Germline loops: CDR1 MNHEY, CDR2 SVGEGT. The protocol was immunoSEQ multiplex PCR, while the TCRdb copy is restricted to in-frame clones and leaves out a portion. Here the sample spans roughly 41,000 clones, around four fifths being singletons. The sequencing sample was made of peripheral blood. The rearrangement uses TRBV6-2 or TRBV6-3 and TRBJ1-5, with 8 bases that match TRBD1. This TCR derives from a man aged 50-60 years with active COVID-19. The CDR3: CASSWTGTEPQHF. DNA of the CDR3: TGTGCCAGCAGTTGGACAGGGACGGAGCCCCAGCATTTT.